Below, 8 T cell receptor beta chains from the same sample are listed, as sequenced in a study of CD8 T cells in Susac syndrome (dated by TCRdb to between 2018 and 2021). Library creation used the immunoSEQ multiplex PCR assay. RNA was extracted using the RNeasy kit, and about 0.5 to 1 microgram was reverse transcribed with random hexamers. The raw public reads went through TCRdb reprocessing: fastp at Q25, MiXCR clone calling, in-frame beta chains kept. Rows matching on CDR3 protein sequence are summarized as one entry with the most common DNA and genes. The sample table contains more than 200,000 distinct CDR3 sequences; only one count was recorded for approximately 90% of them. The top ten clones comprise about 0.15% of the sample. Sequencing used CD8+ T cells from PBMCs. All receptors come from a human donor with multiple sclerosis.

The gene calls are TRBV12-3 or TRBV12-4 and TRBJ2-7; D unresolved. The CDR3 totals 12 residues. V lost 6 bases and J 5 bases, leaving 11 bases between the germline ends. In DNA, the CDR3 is TGTGCCAGCAGCCAATCCTCAGACGAGCAGTACTTC. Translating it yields CASSQSSDEQYF.

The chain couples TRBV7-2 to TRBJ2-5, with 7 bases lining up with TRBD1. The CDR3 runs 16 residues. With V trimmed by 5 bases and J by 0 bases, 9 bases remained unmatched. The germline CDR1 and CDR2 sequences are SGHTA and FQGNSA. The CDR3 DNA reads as TGTGCCAGCAGCGTCGGGACAGCTCCGTACCAAGAGACCCAGTACTTC. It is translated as CASSVGTAPYQETQYF.

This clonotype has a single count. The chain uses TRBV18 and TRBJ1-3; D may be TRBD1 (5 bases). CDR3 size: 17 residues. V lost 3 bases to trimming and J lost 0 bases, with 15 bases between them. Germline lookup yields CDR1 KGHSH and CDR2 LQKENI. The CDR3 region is CASSPKEGRSSGNTIYF. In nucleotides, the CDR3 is TGTGCCAGCTCACCCAAGGAGGGGAGGAGCTCTGGAAACACCATATATTTT.

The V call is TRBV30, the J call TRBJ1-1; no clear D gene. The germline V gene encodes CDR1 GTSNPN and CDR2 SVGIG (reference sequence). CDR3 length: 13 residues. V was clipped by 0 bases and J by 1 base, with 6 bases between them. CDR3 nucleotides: TGTGCCTGGAGTGTCACGGCGAACACTGAAGCTTTCTTT. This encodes CAWSVTANTEAFF. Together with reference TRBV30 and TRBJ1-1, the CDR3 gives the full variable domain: SQTIHQWPATLVQPVGSPLSLECTVEGTSNPNLYWYRQAAGRGLQLLFYSVGIGQISSEVPQNLSASRPQDRQFILSSKKLLLSDSGFYLCAWSVTANTEAFFGQGTRLTVV.

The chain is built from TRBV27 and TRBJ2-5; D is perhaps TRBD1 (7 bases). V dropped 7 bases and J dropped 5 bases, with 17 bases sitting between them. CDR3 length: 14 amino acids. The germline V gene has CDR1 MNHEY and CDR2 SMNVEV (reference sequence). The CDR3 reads CASTSQGGFETQYF. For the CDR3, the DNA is TGTGCCAGCACCTCTCAGGGGGGTTTTGAGACCCAGTACTTC.

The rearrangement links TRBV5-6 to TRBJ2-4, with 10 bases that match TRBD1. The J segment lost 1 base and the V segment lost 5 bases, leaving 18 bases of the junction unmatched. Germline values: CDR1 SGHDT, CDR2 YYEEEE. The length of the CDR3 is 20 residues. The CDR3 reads CASRDGRAGQGLWAKNIQYF. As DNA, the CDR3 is TGTGCCAGCAGGGATGGTAGGGCGGGACAGGGGTTGTGGGCCAAAAACATTCAGTACTTC.

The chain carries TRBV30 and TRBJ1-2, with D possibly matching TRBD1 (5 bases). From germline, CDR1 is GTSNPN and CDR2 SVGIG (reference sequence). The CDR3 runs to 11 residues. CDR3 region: CGGLGHYGYTF. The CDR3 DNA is TGTGGGGGCCTGGGACACTATGGCTACACCTTC.

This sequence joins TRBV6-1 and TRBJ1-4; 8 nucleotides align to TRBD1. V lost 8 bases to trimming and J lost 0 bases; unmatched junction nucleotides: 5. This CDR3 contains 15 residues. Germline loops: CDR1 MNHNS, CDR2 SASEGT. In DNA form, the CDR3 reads TGTGCCAGCCAGGACAGGGCTTCAACTAATGAAAAACTGTTTTTT. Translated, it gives CASQDRASTNEKLFF.